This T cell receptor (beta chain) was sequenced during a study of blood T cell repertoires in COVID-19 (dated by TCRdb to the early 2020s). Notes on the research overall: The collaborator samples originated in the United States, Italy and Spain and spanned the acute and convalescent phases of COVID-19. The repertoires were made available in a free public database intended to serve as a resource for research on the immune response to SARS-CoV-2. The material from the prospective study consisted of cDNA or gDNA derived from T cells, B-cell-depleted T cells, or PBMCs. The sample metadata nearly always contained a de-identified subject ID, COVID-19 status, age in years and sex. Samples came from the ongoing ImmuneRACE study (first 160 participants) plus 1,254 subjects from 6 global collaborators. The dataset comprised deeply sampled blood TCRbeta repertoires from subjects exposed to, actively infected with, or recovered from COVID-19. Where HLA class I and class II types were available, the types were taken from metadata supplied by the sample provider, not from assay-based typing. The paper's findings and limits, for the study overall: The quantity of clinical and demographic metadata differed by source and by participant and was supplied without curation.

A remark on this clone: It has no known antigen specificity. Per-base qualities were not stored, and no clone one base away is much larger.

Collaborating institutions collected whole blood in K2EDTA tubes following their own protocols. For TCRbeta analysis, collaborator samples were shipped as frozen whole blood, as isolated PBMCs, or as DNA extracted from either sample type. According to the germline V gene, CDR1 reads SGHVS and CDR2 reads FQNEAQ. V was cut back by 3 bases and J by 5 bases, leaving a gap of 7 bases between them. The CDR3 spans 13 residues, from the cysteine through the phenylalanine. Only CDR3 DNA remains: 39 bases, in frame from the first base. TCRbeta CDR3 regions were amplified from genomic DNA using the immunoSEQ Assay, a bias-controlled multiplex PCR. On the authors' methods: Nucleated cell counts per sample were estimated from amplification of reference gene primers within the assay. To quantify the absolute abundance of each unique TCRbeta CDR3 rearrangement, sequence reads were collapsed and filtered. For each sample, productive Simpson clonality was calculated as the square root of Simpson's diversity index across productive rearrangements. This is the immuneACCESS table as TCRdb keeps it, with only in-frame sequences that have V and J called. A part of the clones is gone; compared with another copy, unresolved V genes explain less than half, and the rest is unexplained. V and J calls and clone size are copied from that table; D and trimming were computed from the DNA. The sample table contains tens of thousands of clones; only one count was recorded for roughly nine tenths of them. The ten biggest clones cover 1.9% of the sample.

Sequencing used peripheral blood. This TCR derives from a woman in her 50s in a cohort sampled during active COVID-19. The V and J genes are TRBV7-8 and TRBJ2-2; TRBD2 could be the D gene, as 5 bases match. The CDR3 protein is CASSLGGTGELFF. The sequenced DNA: TGTGCCAGCAGCTTGGGCGGGACCGGGGAGCTGTTTTTT.